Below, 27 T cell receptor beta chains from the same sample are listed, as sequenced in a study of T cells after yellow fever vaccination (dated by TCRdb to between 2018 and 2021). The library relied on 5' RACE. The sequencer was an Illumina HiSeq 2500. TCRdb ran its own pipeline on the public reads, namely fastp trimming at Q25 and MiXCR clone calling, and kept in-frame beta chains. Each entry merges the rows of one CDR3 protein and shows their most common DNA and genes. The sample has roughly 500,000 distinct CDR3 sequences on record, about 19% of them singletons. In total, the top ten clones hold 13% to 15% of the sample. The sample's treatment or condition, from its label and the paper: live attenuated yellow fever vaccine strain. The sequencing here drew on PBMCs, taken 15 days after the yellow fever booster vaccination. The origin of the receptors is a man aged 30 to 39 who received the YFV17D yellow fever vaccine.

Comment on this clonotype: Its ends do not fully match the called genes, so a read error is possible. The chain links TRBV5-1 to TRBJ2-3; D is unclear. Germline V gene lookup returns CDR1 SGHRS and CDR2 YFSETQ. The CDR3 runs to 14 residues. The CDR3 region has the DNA TGCGCCAGCACCTTGTCCGGCCCTGGGGATACGCAGTATTTT. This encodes CASTLSGPGDTQYF.

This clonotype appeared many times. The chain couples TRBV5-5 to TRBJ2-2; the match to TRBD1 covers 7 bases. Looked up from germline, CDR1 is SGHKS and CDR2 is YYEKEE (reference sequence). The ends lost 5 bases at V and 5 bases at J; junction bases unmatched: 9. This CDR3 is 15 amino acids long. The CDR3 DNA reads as TGTGCCAGCAGACGCACCGGGACAGCGACCGGGGAGCTGTTTTTT. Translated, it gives CASRRTGTATGELFF.

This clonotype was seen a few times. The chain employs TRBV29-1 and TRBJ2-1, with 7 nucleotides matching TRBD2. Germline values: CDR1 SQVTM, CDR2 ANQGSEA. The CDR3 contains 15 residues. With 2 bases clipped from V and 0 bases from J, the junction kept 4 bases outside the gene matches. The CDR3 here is CSVENGGSSYNEQFF. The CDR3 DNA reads TGCAGCGTTGAAAACGGCGGGAGCTCCTACAATGAGCAGTTCTTC.

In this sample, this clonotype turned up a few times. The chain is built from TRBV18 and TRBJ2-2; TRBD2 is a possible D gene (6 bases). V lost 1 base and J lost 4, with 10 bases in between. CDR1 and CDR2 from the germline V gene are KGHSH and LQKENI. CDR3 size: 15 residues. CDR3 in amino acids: CASSPLADPTGELFF. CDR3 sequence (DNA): TGTGCCAGCTCACCACTAGCGGATCCCACCGGGGAGCTGTTTTTT.

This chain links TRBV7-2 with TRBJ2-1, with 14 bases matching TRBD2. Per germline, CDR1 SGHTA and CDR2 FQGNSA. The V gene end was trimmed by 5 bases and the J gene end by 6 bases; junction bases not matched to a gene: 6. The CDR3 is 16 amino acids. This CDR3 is CASSSSGTSGSNEQFF. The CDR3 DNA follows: TGTGCCAGCAGCAGCTCCGGGACTAGCGGGAGCAATGAGCAGTTCTTC.

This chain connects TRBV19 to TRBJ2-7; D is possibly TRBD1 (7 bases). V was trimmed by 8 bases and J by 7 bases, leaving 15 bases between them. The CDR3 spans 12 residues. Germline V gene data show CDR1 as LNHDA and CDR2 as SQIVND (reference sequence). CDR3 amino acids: CASRGGQVEQYF. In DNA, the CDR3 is TGTGCCAGTCGGGGAGGACAGGTTGAGCAGTACTTC.

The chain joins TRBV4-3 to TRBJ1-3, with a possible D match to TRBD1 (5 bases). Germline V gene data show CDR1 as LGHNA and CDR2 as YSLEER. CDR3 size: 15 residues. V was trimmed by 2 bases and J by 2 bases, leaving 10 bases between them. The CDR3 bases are TGCGCCAGCAGCCAAAATACAGGAACTGGAAACACCATATATTTT. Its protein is CASSQNTGTGNTIYF.

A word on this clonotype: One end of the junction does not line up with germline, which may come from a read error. This CDR3 is CASSPDPGQPWGIF. The CDR3 bases are TGCGCCAGCAGCCCCGACCCGGGACAACCGTGGGGGATCTTT. V gene TRBV5-1 combines with J gene TRBJ1-1; D might be TRBD1 (6 bases). Germline CDR1 reads SGHRS; CDR2 reads YFSETQ. The CDR3 runs to 14 residues.

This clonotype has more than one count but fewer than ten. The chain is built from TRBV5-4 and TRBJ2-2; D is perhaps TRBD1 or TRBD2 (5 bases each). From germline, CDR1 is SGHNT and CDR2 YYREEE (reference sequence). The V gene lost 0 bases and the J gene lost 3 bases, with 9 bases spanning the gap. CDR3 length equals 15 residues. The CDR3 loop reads CASSLAGQYTGELFF. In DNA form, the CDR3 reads TGTGCCAGCAGCTTGGCGGGGCAGTACACCGGGGAGCTGTTTTTT. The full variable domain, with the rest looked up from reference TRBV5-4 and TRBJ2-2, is ETGVTQSPTHLIKTRGQQVTLRCSSQSGHNTVSWYQQALGQGPQFIFQYYREEENGRGNFPPRFSGLQFPNYSSELNVNALELDDSALYLCASSLAGQYTGELFFGEGSRLTVL.

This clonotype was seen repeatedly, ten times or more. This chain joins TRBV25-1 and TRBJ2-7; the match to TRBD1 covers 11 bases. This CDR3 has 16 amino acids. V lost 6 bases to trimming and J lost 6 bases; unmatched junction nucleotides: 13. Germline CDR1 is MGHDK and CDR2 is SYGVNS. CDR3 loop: CASSDERGQGGPEQYF. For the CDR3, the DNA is TGTGCCAGCAGCGACGAGAGGGGACAGGGGGGTCCCGAGCAGTACTTC.

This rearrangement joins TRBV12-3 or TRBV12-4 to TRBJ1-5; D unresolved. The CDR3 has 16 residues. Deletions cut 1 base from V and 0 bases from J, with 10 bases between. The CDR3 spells CASSLGSIYSNQPQHF. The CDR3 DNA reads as TGTGCCAGCAGTTTAGGATCGATTTATAGCAATCAGCCCCAGCATTTT.

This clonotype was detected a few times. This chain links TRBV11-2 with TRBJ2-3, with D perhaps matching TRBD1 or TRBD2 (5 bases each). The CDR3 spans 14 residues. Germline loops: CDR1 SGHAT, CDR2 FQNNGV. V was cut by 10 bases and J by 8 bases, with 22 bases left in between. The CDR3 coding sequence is TGTGCCATCTCCCGGGACCCGGGTCGGGGTACGCAGTATTTT. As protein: CAISRDPGRGTQYF. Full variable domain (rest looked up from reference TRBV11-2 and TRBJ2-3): EAGVAQSPRYKIIEKRQSVAFWCNPISGHATLYWYQQILGQGPKLLIQFQNNGVVDDSQLPKDRFSAERLKGVDSTLKIQPAKLEDSAVYLCAISRDPGRGTQYFGPGTRLTVL.

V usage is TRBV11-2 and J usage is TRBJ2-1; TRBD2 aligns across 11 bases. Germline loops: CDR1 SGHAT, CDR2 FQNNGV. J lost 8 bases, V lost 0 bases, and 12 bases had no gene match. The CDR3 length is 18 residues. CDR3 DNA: TGTGCCAGCAGCTTAGAGGGTAGCGGGAGGGCCATGTGGGATGAGCAGTTCTTC. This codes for CASSLEGSGRAMWDEQFF.

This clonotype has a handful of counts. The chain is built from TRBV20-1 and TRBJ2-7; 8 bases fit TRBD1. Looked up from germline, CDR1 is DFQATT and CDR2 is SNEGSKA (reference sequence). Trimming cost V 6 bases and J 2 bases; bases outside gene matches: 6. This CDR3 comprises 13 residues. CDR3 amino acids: CSAQGAGAYEQYF. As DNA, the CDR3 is TGCAGTGCGCAGGGGGCCGGTGCCTACGAGCAGTACTTC.

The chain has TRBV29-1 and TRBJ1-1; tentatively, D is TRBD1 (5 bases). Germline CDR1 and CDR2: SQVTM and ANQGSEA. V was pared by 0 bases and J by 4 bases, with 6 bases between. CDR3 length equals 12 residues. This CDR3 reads CSVEEGVTEAFF. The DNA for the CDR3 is TGCAGCGTTGAAGAGGGGGTCACTGAAGCTTTCTTT.

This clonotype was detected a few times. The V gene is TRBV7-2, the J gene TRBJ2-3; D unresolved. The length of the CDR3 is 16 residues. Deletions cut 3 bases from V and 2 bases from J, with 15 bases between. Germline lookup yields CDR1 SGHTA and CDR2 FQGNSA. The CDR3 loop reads CASSLLTGSFTDTQYF. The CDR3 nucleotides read TGTGCCAGCAGCTTGCTGACGGGCTCATTCACAGATACGCAGTATTTT.

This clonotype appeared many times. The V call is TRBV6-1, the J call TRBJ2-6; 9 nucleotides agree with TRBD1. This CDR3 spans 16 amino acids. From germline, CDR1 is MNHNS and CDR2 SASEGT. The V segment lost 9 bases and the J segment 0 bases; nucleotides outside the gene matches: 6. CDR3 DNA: TGTGCCAGTAGGACAGGGGCCCTCTCTGGGGCCAACGTCCTGACTTTC. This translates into CASRTGALSGANVLTF.

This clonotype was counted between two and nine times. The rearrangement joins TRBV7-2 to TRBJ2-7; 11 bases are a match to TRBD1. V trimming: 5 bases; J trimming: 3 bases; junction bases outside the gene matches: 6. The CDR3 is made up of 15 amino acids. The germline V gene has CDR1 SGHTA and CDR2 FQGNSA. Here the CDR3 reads CASSRAGQGDYEQYF. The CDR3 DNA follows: TGTGCCAGCAGCCGCGCGGGACAGGGGGACTACGAGCAGTACTTC.

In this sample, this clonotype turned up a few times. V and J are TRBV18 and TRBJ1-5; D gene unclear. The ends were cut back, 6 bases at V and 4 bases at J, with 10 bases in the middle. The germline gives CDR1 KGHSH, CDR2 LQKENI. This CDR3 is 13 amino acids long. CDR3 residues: CASSSAKNQPQHF. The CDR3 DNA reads TGTGCCAGCTCCTCAGCGAAGAATCAGCCCCAGCATTTT.

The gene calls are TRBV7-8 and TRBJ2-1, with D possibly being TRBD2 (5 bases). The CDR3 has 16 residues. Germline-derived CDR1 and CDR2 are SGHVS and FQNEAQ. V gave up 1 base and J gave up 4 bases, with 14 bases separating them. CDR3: CASSLGFATTYNEQFF. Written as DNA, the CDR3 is TGTGCCAGCAGCTTAGGATTCGCGACTACTTACAATGAGCAGTTCTTC.

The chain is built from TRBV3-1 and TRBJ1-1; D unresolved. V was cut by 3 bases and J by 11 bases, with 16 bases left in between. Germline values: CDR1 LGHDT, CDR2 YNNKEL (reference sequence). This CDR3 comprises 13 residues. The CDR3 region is CASSQLFIKDAFF. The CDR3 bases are TGTGCCAGCAGCCAGCTTTTCATAAAAGATGCTTTCTTT. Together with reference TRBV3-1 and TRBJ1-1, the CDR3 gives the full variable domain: DTAVSQTPKYLVTQMGNDKSIKCEQNLGHDTMYWYKQDSKKFLKIMFSYNNKELIINETVPNRFSPKSPDKAHLNLHINSLELGDSAVYFCASSQLFIKDAFFGQGTRLTVV.

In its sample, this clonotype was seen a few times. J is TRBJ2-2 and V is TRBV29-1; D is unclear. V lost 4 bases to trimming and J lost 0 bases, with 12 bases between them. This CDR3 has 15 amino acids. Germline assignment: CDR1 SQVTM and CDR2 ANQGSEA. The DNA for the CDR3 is TGCAGCGTTGCGGCGGCTCGTACGAACACCGGGGAGCTGTTTTTT. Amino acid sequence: CSVAAARTNTGELFF.

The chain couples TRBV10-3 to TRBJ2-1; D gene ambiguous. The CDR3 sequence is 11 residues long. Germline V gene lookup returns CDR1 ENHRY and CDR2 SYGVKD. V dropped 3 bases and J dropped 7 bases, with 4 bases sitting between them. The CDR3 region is CAISDSNEQFF. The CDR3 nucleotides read TGTGCCATCAGTGATTCGAATGAGCAGTTCTTC.

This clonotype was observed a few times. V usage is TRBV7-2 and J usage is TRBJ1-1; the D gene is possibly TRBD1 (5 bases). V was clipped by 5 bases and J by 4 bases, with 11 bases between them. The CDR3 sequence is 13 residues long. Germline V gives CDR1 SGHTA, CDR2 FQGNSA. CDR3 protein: CASSPLRGTEAFF. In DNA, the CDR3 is TGTGCCAGCAGCCCATTGAGGGGCACTGAAGCTTTCTTT.

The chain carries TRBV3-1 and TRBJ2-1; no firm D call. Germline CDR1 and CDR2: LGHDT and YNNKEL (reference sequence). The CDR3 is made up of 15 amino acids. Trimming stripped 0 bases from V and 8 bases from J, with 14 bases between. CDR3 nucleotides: TGTGCCAGCAGCCAAGATTTTTCATATATCTATGAGCAGTTCTTC. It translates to CASSQDFSYIYEQFF.

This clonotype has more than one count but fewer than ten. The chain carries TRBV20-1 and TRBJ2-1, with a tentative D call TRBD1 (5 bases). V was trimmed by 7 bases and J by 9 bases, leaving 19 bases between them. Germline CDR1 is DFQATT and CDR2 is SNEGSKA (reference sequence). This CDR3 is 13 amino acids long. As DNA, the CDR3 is TGCAGTGTCGACGATACAGGTTCAATTGAGCAGTTCTTC. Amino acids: CSVDDTGSIEQFF.

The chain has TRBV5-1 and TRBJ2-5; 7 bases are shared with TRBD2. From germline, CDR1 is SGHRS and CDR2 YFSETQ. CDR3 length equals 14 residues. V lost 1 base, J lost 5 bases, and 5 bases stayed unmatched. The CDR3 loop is CASSLSGKLETQYF. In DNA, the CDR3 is TGCGCCAGCAGCTTGAGCGGGAAATTGGAGACCCAGTACTTC.